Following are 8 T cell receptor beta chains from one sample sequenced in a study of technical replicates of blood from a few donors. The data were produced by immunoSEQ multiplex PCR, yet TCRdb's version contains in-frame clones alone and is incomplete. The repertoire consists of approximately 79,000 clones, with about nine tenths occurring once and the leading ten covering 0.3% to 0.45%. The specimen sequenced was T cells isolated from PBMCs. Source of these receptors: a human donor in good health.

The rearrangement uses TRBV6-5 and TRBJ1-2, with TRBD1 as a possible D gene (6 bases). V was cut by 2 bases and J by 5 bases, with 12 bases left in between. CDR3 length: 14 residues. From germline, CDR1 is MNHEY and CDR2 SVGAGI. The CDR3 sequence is CASSYTTGIYGYTF. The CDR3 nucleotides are TGTGCCAGCAGTTACACGACAGGAATTTATGGCTACACCTTC.

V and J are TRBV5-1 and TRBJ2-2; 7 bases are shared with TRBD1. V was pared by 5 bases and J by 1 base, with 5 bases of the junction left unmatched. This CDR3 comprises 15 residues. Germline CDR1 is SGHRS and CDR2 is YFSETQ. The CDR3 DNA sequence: TGCGCCAGCAGACCCGGGACAGAGAACACCGGGGAGCTGTTTTTT. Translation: CASRPGTENTGELFF.

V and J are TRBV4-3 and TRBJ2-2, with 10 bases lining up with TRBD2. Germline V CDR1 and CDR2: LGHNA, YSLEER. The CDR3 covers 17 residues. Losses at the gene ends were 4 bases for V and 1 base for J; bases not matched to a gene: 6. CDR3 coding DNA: TGCGCCAGCAGCCCGGGGCTAGCGGGAGAGAACACCGGGGAGCTGTTTTTT. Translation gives CASSPGLAGENTGELFF.

This CDR3 is CASSSLGLAGDYEQYF. CDR3 nucleotides: TGCGCCAGCAGCTCCTTGGGGCTAGCGGGGGATTACGAGCAGTACTTC. V gene TRBV5-1 combines with J gene TRBJ2-7; the match to TRBD2 covers 10 bases. This CDR3 is built from 16 residues. With V trimmed by 3 bases and J by 4 bases, 10 bases remained unmatched. The V gene's germline CDR1 is SGHRS and CDR2 YFSETQ.

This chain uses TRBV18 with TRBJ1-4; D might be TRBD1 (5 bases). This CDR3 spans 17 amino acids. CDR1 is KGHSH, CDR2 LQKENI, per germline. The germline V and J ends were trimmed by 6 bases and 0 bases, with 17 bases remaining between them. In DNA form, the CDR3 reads TGTGCCAGCTCCCAACGGGCAGGGCCCTCAACTAATGAAAAACTGTTTTTT. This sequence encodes CASSQRAGPSTNEKLFF. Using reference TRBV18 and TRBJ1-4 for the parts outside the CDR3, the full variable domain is NAGVMQNPRHLVRRRGQEARLRCSPMKGHSHVYWYRQLPEEGLKFMVYLQKENIIDESGMPKERFSAEFPKEGPSILRIQQVVRGDSAAYFCASSQRAGPSTNEKLFFGSGTQLSVL.

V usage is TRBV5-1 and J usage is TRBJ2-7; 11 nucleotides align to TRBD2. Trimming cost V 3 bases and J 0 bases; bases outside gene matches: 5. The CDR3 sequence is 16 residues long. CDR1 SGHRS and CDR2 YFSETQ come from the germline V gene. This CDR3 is CASSSVAGGPSYEQYF. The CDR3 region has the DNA TGCGCCAGCAGCTCGGTAGCGGGAGGGCCCTCCTACGAGCAGTACTTC.

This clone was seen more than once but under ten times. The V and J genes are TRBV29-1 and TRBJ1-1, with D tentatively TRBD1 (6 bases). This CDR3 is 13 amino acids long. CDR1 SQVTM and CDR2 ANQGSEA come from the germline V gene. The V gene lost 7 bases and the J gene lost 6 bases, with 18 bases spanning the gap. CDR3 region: CSGRQDGGSEAFF. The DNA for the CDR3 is TGCAGCGGTAGACAGGATGGGGGATCTGAAGCTTTCTTT.

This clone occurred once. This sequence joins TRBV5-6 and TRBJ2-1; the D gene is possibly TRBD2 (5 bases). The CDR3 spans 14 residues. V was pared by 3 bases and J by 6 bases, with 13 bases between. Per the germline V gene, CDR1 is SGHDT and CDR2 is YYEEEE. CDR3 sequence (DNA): TGTGCCAGCAGCTCCCTCGGCGGAGGCAATGAGCAGTTCTTC. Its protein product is CASSSLGGGNEQFF.